The clone carrying this T cell receptor beta chain appeared a few times. This sample was included in a study of T cell changes during pregnancy in multiple sclerosis. V lost 4 bases and J lost 4, with 10 bases in between. CDR1 and CDR2 (germline): SQVTM, ANQGSEA. The CDR3 runs to 12 residues. The table came from immunoSEQ multiplex PCR; TCRdb's copy has only in-frame clones and leaves some out. The sample has around 110,000 clones, around 90% seen once. The chain employs TRBV29-1 and TRBJ1-1; D is possibly TRBD1 (5 bases). The clonotype originates from a female donor in good health, enrolled as a control in a pregnancy study. Source: peripheral blood, taken in the third trimester of pregnancy. Here the CDR3 DNA reads TGCAGCGTTGTTAGGGGTCTCACTGAAGCTTTCTTT. Amino acid sequence: CSVVRGLTEAFF.